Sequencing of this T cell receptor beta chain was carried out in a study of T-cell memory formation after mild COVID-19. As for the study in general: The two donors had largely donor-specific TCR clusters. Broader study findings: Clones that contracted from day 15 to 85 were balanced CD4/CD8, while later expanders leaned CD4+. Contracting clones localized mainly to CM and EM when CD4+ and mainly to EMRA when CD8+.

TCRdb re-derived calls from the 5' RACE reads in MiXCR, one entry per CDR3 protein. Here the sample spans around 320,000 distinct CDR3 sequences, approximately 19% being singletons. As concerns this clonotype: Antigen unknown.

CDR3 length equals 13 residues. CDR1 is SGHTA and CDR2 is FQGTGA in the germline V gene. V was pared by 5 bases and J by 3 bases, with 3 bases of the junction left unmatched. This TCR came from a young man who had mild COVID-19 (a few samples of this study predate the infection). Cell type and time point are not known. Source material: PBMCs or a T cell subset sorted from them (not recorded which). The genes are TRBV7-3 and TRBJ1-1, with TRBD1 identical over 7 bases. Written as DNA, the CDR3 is TGTGCCAGCAGCATCCAGGGGGACACTGAAGCTTTCTTT. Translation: CASSIQGDTEAFF.